The T cell receptor beta chain described here comes from a study of type 1 and type 2 diabetes patients. Whole-study context: The cohort mixed type 1 diabetes, type 2 diabetes and nondiabetic donors. CD4+ or CD8+ T cells were positively selected from PBMCs with microbeads. Points from the study as a whole: Type 2 diabetes repertoires were more diverse than type 1 diabetes repertoires.

The PCR template was genomic DNA. The TCR beta CDR3 region was amplified using 30 forward and 13 reverse primers. Using its own MiXCR run on the multiplex PCR reads, TCRdb lists one record per CDR3 protein. Among fewer than 350,000 distinct CDR3 sequences listed, more than 40% were seen once. In the case of this clonotype: Antigen: not known.

The material sequenced was peripheral blood mononuclear cells (PBMCs). The receptor comes from a man between 18 and 35 years old with type 2 diabetes.

CDR3 coding DNA: TGTGCCAGTAGTTTCGGACAGGGAACAGATACGCAGTATTTT. It is translated as CASSFGQGTDTQYF. This chain joins TRBV19 and TRBJ2-3; TRBD1 matches 8 bases. The CDR3 contains 14 residues. Per germline, CDR1 LNHDA and CDR2 SQIVND (reference sequence). Germline trimming cut 5 bases from V and 3 bases from J; bases unmatched to any gene: 4. The variable domain in full, with the rest retrieved from reference TRBV19 and TRBJ2-3, is DGGITQSPKYLFRKEGQNVTLSCEQNLNHDAMYWYRQDPGQGLRLIYYSQIVNDFQKGDIAEGYSVSREKKESFPLTVTSAQKNPTAFYLCASSFGQGTDTQYFGPGTRLTVL.